The rows below give T cell receptor beta chains drawn from one sample of a study of T cell changes during pregnancy in multiple sclerosis. Measured with immunoSEQ multiplex PCR; TCRdb has only the in-frame clones, and not every one. The data contain roughly 79,000 clones, 85% to 95% of them singletons. Sequencing used peripheral blood, obtained in the second trimester of pregnancy. These TCRs come from a female donor in good health, enrolled as a control in a pregnancy study. Each CDR3 is given with its conserved first and last residue. D genes are given only for firm matches. Not every row has a clone size; where given, it reads once, few, many or a size class.

j_gene: TRBJ2-7; v_gene: TRBV9; abundance: -; len: 14; d_gene: TRBD1; CDR3aa: CASSPRDRGHEQYF; CDR3nt: TGTGCCAGCAGCCCCCGGGACAGGGGCCACGAGCAGTACTTC
j_gene: TRBJ2-5; v_gene: TRBV5-5; abundance: -; len: 15; d_gene: TRBD2; CDR3aa: CASSLEGGGGKTQYF; CDR3nt: TGTGCCAGCAGCTTGGAAGGCGGGGGGGGAAAGACCCAGTACTTC
j_gene: TRBJ2-7; v_gene: TRBV4-2; abundance: -; len: 14; d_gene: -; CDR3aa: CASSRAGQPYEQYF; CDR3nt: TGTGCCAGCAGCCGGGCGGGACAGCCCTACGAGCAGTACTTC
j_gene: TRBJ1-6; v_gene: TRBV7-9; abundance: -; len: 16; d_gene: TRBD1; CDR3aa: CASSLGQGANNSPLHF; CDR3nt: TGTGCCAGCAGCTTAGGGCAGGGGGCGAATAATTCACCCCTCCACTTT
j_gene: TRBJ1-1; v_gene: TRBV11-2; abundance: -; len: 14; d_gene: -; CDR3aa: CASSLSRGGTEAFF; CDR3nt: TGTGCCAGCAGCTTAAGTAGGGGTGGCACTGAAGCTTTCTTT
j_gene: TRBJ1-4; v_gene: TRBV19; abundance: -; len: 14; d_gene: TRBD1; CDR3aa: CASSPDRGHEKLFF; CDR3nt: TGTGCCAGTAGCCCGGACAGGGGACATGAAAAACTGTTTTTT
j_gene: TRBJ2-7; v_gene: TRBV5-4; abundance: -; len: 18; d_gene: TRBD2; CDR3aa: CASSLVGGLAGTNYEQYF; CDR3nt: TGTGCCAGCAGCTTGGTTGGCGGACTAGCGGGGACGAATTACGAGCAGTACTTC
j_gene: TRBJ2-7; v_gene: TRBV7-6; abundance: -; len: 14; d_gene: -; CDR3aa: CASSPSLRSYEQYF; CDR3nt: TGTGCCAGCAGCCCTAGCCTACGTTCCTACGAGCAGTACTTC
j_gene: TRBJ1-1; v_gene: TRBV7-9; abundance: -; len: 15; d_gene: -; CDR3aa: CASSLQGAMNTEAFF; CDR3nt: TGTGCCAGCAGCTTACAGGGTGCTATGAACACTGAAGCTTTCTTT
j_gene: TRBJ2-7; v_gene: TRBV29-1; abundance: -; len: 14; d_gene: -; CDR3aa: CSVGGTSYSYEQYF; CDR3nt: TGCAGCGTTGGAGGCACATCCTACTCCTACGAGCAGTACTTC
j_gene: TRBJ2-2; v_gene: TRBV10-3; abundance: -; len: 14; d_gene: TRBD1; CDR3aa: CAILGQLQTGELFF; CDR3nt: TGTGCCATACTGGGACAGCTACAGACCGGGGAGCTGTTTTTT
j_gene: TRBJ1-2; v_gene: TRBV18; abundance: -; len: 16; d_gene: -; CDR3aa: CASSPPGAPNYYGYTF; CDR3nt: TGTGCCAGCTCACCACCGGGGGCCCCGAATTACTATGGCTACACCTTC
j_gene: TRBJ1-1; v_gene: TRBV6-5; abundance: once; len: 14; d_gene: TRBD1; CDR3aa: CASSWDRMNTEAFF; CDR3nt: TGTGCCAGCAGTTGGGACAGGATGAACACTGAAGCTTTCTTT
j_gene: TRBJ2-1; v_gene: TRBV5-6; abundance: -; len: 15; d_gene: TRBD1; CDR3aa: CASSPTGGAFNEQFF; CDR3nt: TGTGCCAGCAGTCCTACAGGGGGCGCTTTCAATGAGCAGTTCTTC
j_gene: TRBJ2-1; v_gene: TRBV7-3; abundance: -; len: 15; d_gene: TRBD2; CDR3aa: CASSRGTSEYNEQFF; CDR3nt: TGTGCCAGCAGCCGGGGGACTAGCGAATACAATGAGCAGTTCTTC
j_gene: TRBJ2-1; v_gene: TRBV9; abundance: -; len: 17; d_gene: TRBD2; CDR3aa: CASSRSGGRSSYNEQFF; CDR3nt: TGTGCCAGCAGCCGGAGCGGGGGCCGCAGCTCCTACAATGAGCAGTTCTTC
j_gene: TRBJ1-5; v_gene: TRBV7-8; abundance: -; len: 15; d_gene: TRBD1; CDR3aa: CASSLEGAYNQPQHF; CDR3nt: TGTGCCAGCAGCTTAGAGGGGGCGTACAATCAGCCCCAGCATTTT
j_gene: TRBJ2-7; v_gene: TRBV9; abundance: -; len: 16; d_gene: -; CDR3aa: CASSVDGAGASYEQYF; CDR3nt: TGTGCCAGCAGCGTAGATGGGGCGGGGGCATCCTACGAGCAGTACTTC
j_gene: TRBJ1-1; v_gene: TRBV20-1; abundance: -; len: 11; d_gene: TRBD1; CDR3aa: CTPSGGREAFF; CDR3nt: TGCACCCCATCAGGGGGGCGTGAAGCTTTCTTT
j_gene: TRBJ1-6; v_gene: TRBV5-1; abundance: -; len: 16; d_gene: TRBD1; CDR3aa: CASSLGQGTGNSPLHF; CDR3nt: TGCGCCAGCAGCCTAGGACAGGGCACGGGGAATTCACCCCTCCACTTT
j_gene: TRBJ2-7; v_gene: TRBV5-6; abundance: -; len: 17; d_gene: TRBD2; CDR3aa: CASSGGGKRGDLYEQYF; CDR3nt: TGTGCCAGCAGCGGGGGGGGGAAGCGGGGTGACCTCTACGAGCAGTACTTC
j_gene: TRBJ1-4; v_gene: TRBV30; abundance: -; len: 13; d_gene: TRBD1; CDR3aa: CAWSQGAGEKLFF; CDR3nt: TGTGCCTGGAGTCAGGGGGCCGGCGAAAAACTGTTTTTT
j_gene: TRBJ1-2; v_gene: TRBV4-1; abundance: -; len: 18; d_gene: -; CDR3aa: CASSRVIRLAGANYGYTF; CDR3nt: TGCGCCAGCAGCCGAGTGATCCGACTTGCCGGAGCTAACTATGGCTACACCTTC
j_gene: TRBJ1-1; v_gene: TRBV29-1; abundance: -; len: 15; d_gene: TRBD1; CDR3aa: CSVEDGRGPDTEAFF; CDR3nt: TGCAGCGTTGAAGATGGCAGGGGGCCGGACACTGAAGCTTTCTTT
j_gene: TRBJ1-2; v_gene: TRBV6-1; abundance: -; len: 14; d_gene: -; CDR3aa: CASSDLPGPYGYTF; CDR3nt: TGTGCCAGCAGTGACCTGCCAGGGCCCTATGGCTACACCTTC
j_gene: TRBJ2-1; v_gene: TRBV9; abundance: -; len: 16; d_gene: TRBD2; CDR3aa: CASSVSGGVSGNEQFF; CDR3nt: TGTGCCAGCAGCGTTAGCGGGGGGGTATCAGGAAATGAGCAGTTCTTC
j_gene: TRBJ1-1; v_gene: TRBV25-1; abundance: -; len: 12; d_gene: -; CDR3aa: CASRGNRAEAFF; CDR3nt: TGTGCCAGCAGGGGTAATCGGGCTGAAGCTTTCTTT
j_gene: TRBJ2-1; v_gene: TRBV7-3; abundance: -; len: 15; d_gene: TRBD1; CDR3aa: CASSSWTGGYNEQFF; CDR3nt: TGTGCCAGCAGCTCTTGGACAGGGGGATACAATGAGCAGTTCTTC
j_gene: TRBJ1-3; v_gene: TRBV10-1; abundance: -; len: 18; d_gene: TRBD1; CDR3aa: CASERGQGEKWAGNTIYF; CDR3nt: TGCGCCAGCGAGCGCGGACAGGGAGAAAAATGGGCTGGAAACACCATATATTTT
j_gene: TRBJ2-2; v_gene: TRBV19; abundance: -; len: 16; d_gene: -; CDR3aa: CASSWAWDSYTGELFF; CDR3nt: TGTGCCAGTAGTTGGGCCTGGGACTCCTACACCGGGGAGCTGTTTTTT
j_gene: TRBJ2-1; v_gene: TRBV5-4; abundance: -; len: 16; d_gene: TRBD1; CDR3aa: CASSPTRDRVGNEQFF; CDR3nt: TGTGCCAGCAGCCCAACCCGCGACAGGGTAGGCAATGAGCAGTTCTTC
j_gene: TRBJ2-1; v_gene: TRBV7-2; abundance: -; len: 15; d_gene: TRBD1; CDR3aa: CASSSRQGWRNEQFF; CDR3nt: TGTGCCAGCAGCTCCAGACAGGGTTGGCGCAATGAGCAGTTCTTC
j_gene: TRBJ2-7; v_gene: TRBV6-5; abundance: once; len: 14; d_gene: -; CDR3aa: CASTSAAYYYEQYF; CDR3nt: TGTGCCAGCACCTCGGCCGCATACTACTACGAGCAGTACTTC
j_gene: TRBJ1-6; v_gene: TRBV18; abundance: -; len: 16; d_gene: -; CDR3aa: CASSTYGQNGNSPLHF; CDR3nt: TGTGCCAGCTCAACCTACGGACAGAACGGTAATTCACCCCTCCACTTT
j_gene: TRBJ2-3; v_gene: TRBV5-1; abundance: -; len: 18; d_gene: TRBD2; CDR3aa: CASSSGLAGPKITDTQYF; CDR3nt: TGCGCCAGCAGCTCGGGACTAGCGGGGCCAAAGATCACAGATACGCAGTATTTT
j_gene: TRBJ2-7; v_gene: TRBV5-1; abundance: -; len: 15; d_gene: TRBD1; CDR3aa: CASSRAPGQSYEQYF; CDR3nt: TGCGCCAGCAGCCGAGCACCGGGACAGTCCTACGAGCAGTACTTC
j_gene: TRBJ2-4; v_gene: TRBV13; abundance: -; len: 13; d_gene: TRBD1; CDR3aa: CASSLNRGNIQYF; CDR3nt: TGTGCCAGCAGCTTAAACAGGGGAAACATTCAGTACTTC
j_gene: TRBJ2-3; v_gene: TRBV7-2; abundance: once; len: 15; d_gene: -; CDR3aa: CASSLVGTSTDTQYF; CDR3nt: TGTGCCAGCAGCTTAGTAGGGACTAGCACAGATACGCAGTATTTT
j_gene: TRBJ2-2; v_gene: TRBV19; abundance: -; len: 16; d_gene: -; CDR3aa: CASSIGHAGGTGELFF; CDR3nt: TGTGCCAGTAGTATAGGCCACGCCGGGGGCACCGGGGAGCTGTTTTTT
j_gene: TRBJ1-3; v_gene: TRBV5-6; abundance: once; len: 14; d_gene: TRBD1; CDR3aa: CASSHGTAGNTIYF; CDR3nt: TGTGCCAGCAGCCACGGGACAGCTGGAAACACCATATATTTT
j_gene: TRBJ2-3; v_gene: TRBV18; abundance: -; len: 17; d_gene: TRBD2; CDR3aa: CASSPTLGLADTDTQYF; CDR3nt: TGTGCCAGCTCGCCAACCCTGGGACTAGCGGACACAGATACGCAGTATTTT
j_gene: TRBJ1-4; v_gene: TRBV4-3; abundance: -; len: 18; d_gene: TRBD1; CDR3aa: CASSQDPPGTGLNEKLFF; CDR3nt: TGCGCCAGCAGCCAAGATCCACCAGGGACAGGGCTGAATGAAAAACTGTTTTTT
j_gene: TRBJ2-5; v_gene: TRBV5-1; abundance: -; len: 16; d_gene: -; CDR3aa: CASSLLGGAGGETQYF; CDR3nt: TGCGCCAGCAGCTTGCTGGGGGGGGCCGGGGGAGAGACCCAGTACTTC
j_gene: TRBJ1-3; v_gene: TRBV4-3; abundance: -; len: 13; d_gene: -; CDR3aa: CASSQITGNTIYF; CDR3nt: TGCGCCAGCAGCCAAATAACTGGAAACACCATATATTTT
j_gene: TRBJ2-7; v_gene: TRBV5-6; abundance: -; len: 15; d_gene: -; CDR3aa: CASSLGQTSSYEQYF; CDR3nt: TGTGCCAGCAGCTTGGGACAGACTAGCTCCTACGAGCAGTACTTC
j_gene: TRBJ2-1; v_gene: TRBV14; abundance: -; len: 19; d_gene: TRBD1; CDR3aa: CASSQQGATPPFGYNEQFF; CDR3nt: TGTGCCAGCAGCCAACAGGGGGCTACCCCACCCTTTGGCTACAATGAGCAGTTCTTC
j_gene: TRBJ2-1; v_gene: TRBV11-3; abundance: -; len: 15; d_gene: -; CDR3aa: CASSPRTNRGGEQFF; CDR3nt: TGTGCCAGCAGCCCCCGGACTAACCGAGGTGGGGAGCAGTTCTTC
j_gene: TRBJ1-2; v_gene: TRBV27; abundance: -; len: 12; d_gene: -; CDR3aa: CASKGPGTDYTF; CDR3nt: TGTGCCAGCAAGGGTCCGGGGACTGACTACACCTTC
j_gene: TRBJ2-1; v_gene: TRBV27; abundance: -; len: 15; d_gene: TRBD1; CDR3aa: CASSFWDRDYNEQFF; CDR3nt: TGTGCCAGCAGTTTTTGGGACAGGGACTACAATGAGCAGTTCTTC
j_gene: TRBJ2-1; v_gene: TRBV30; abundance: -; len: 14; d_gene: TRBD2; CDR3aa: CAWSARLAFNEQFF; CDR3nt: TGTGCCTGGAGTGCTAGACTAGCTTTCAATGAGCAGTTCTTC
j_gene: TRBJ2-1; v_gene: TRBV6-6; abundance: -; len: 15; d_gene: -; CDR3aa: CASSYSAQVVNEQFF; CDR3nt: TGTGCCAGCAGTTACTCGGCCCAGGTAGTGAATGAGCAGTTCTTC
j_gene: TRBJ2-1; v_gene: TRBV11-3; abundance: -; len: 16; d_gene: -; CDR3aa: CASSPFGGDGYNEQFF; CDR3nt: TGTGCCAGCAGCCCCTTCGGGGGAGACGGATACAATGAGCAGTTCTTC
j_gene: TRBJ1-6; v_gene: TRBV4-1; abundance: few; len: 15; d_gene: -; CDR3aa: CASSPWGVEDSPLHF; CDR3nt: TGCGCCAGCAGCCCATGGGGGGTGGAAGATTCACCCCTCCACTTT
j_gene: TRBJ1-2; v_gene: TRBV4-3; abundance: -; len: 11; d_gene: TRBD1; CDR3aa: CASQGEGDYTF; CDR3nt: TGCGCCAGCCAGGGGGAAGGGGACTACACCTTC
j_gene: TRBJ1-1; v_gene: TRBV15; abundance: -; len: 14; d_gene: TRBD1; CDR3aa: CATSIGTGGTEAFF; CDR3nt: TGTGCCACCAGCATTGGGACAGGAGGAACTGAAGCTTTCTTT
j_gene: TRBJ1-2; v_gene: TRBV30; abundance: -; len: 14; d_gene: TRBD1; CDR3aa: CAWRPDRGNYGYTF; CDR3nt: TGTGCCTGGAGGCCCGACAGGGGAAACTATGGCTACACCTTC
j_gene: TRBJ2-5; v_gene: TRBV6-1; abundance: -; len: 11; d_gene: -; CDR3aa: CASASLATQYF; CDR3nt: TGTGCCAGCGCATCCTTGGCGACCCAGTACTTC